The rows below give T cell receptor beta chains drawn from one sample of a study of CD8+ T cells in alopecia areata. TCRdb keeps only in-frame clones here, not all; method: immunoSEQ multiplex PCR. The table shows about 190,000 clones, with roughly 60% occurring only once. This specimen consisted of CD4+ T cells sorted from blood, obtained at week 49, from a patient treated with tofacitinib. These receptors were collected from a human donor with alopecia areata. CDR3s include the opening cysteine and the closing phenylalanine or tryptophan. Each record gives: D gene, V gene, clone size, J gene, CDR3 DNA, CDR3 protein. The D gene is left open where the match is weak. Clone size appears in some rows only: once, few, many, or a class for an expanded clone.

.	TRBV5-1	.	TRBJ2-1	TGCGCCAGCAGCTTGGAATTGTCGGGGTCCCAGTTCTTC	CASSLELSGSQFF
TRBD1	TRBV7-9	.	TRBJ2-7	TGTGCCAGCAGCTCGGGACAGGGTGTCTACGAGCAGTACTTC	CASSSGQGVYEQYF
TRBD2	TRBV30	.	TRBJ2-2	TGTGCCTGGAGTCCCCCCGGACTAGCGTTATACACCGGGGAGCTGTTTTTT	CAWSPPGLALYTGELFF
.	TRBV6-5	.	TRBJ2-5	TGTGCCAGCAGTTTCGAAACATCAGGGTTAAGGAAGACCCAGTACTTC	CASSFETSGLRKTQYF
.	TRBV29-1	.	TRBJ1-1	TGCAGCGTTGCGAAGACCTGGGACACTGAAGCTTTCTTT	CSVAKTWDTEAFF
.	TRBV19	few	TRBJ2-4	TGTGCCAGTACTCATGCTGGCAAAAACATTCAGTACTTC	CASTHAGKNIQYF
.	TRBV7-2	.	TRBJ2-7	TGTGCCAGCAGCTTAGGCTTTTCCCGACGATACGAGCAGTACTTC	CASSLGFSRRYEQYF
TRBD1	TRBV29-1	.	TRBJ1-2	TGCAGCGTTCGAGGACAGGAGGGCTACACCTTC	CSVRGQEGYTF
.	TRBV19	.	TRBJ2-5	TGTGCCAGTAGTGGACAGCAAGAGACCCAGTACTTC	CASSGQQETQYF
.	TRBV19	.	TRBJ2-1	TGTGCCAGTAGTATGGGATTTTATGAGCAGTTCTTC	CASSMGFYEQFF
.	TRBV20-1	.	TRBJ1-1	TGCAGTGCTAGAAGTGGCACTGAAGCTTTCTTT	CSARSGTEAFF
.	TRBV25-1	.	TRBJ2-7	TGTGCCAGCAGTGAATCGGTAGGATACTACGAGCAGTACTTC	CASSESVGYYEQYF
TRBD1	TRBV14	.	TRBJ2-7	TGTGCCAGCAGTCTCCTCGCGACAGGGGGCTACGAGCAGTACTTC	CASSLLATGGYEQYF
.	TRBV29-1	once	TRBJ1-1	TGCAGCGTTGGTAAGGGGCTGAACACTGAAGCTTTCTTT	CSVGKGLNTEAFF
.	TRBV7-2	.	TRBJ1-2	TGTGCCAGCAGCTTCGAGCGTACTACTAACTATGGCTACACCTTC	CASSFERTTNYGYTF
TRBD2	TRBV29-1	.	TRBJ2-7	TGCAGCGTTGGTCGCGGGGGGCCATCCTACGAGCAGTACTTC	CSVGRGGPSYEQYF
TRBD2	TRBV4-3	.	TRBJ2-3	TGCGCCAGCAGCCAGCGGACTAGCGGGGGGGCGGATACGCAGTATTTT	CASSQRTSGGADTQYF
.	TRBV5-1	.	TRBJ1-5	TGCGCCAGCAGCTTAGGGGGGGCAGTCGGTCAGCCCCAGCATTTT	CASSLGGAVGQPQHF